This T cell receptor beta chain was identified in a study of post-analysis software for immune sequencing data. V lost 8 bases, J lost 6 bases, and 11 bases lay in between. CDR3 size: 12 residues. The V gene's germline CDR1 is MNHEY and CDR2 SVGAGI. Study-level results: Controls showed lower frequencies than patients for roughly 5 TRBV segments, and TRBV5-6, TRBV5-1 and TRBV20-1 were among these. For normalized Chao1 diversity, multiple sclerosis patients scored significantly lower than controls did.

Only a few counts were recorded for this clonotype. What it binds is not known. Libraries were made from TCR beta cDNA, and they carried unique molecular identifiers. T cells numbering roughly 1 to 10 million yielded cDNA molecules that totaled about 500,000. TCRdb itself ran the PCR reads through MiXCR, one entry per CDR3 protein. Of about 570,000 distinct CDR3 sequences listed, approximately 34% were seen once; the top ten hold about 5.6%. The chain joins TRBV6-5 to TRBJ2-1, with unresolved D. The sequenced material came from blood. The receptor was isolated from a girl aged 2 to 17 with multiple sclerosis. The DNA for the CDR3 is TGTGCCAGCGGCCCCCGAGCCAATGAGCAGTTCTTC. This sequence encodes CASGPRANEQFF.